The T cell receptor (beta chain) described here comes from a study of T cell changes during pregnancy in multiple sclerosis. TCRdb's table, derived via immunoSEQ multiplex PCR, lists solely in-frame clones and lacks some. The sample shows tens of thousands of clones, 93% of them seen only once. Only one count was recorded for this clone. The ends were cut back, 2 bases at V and 1 base at J, with 8 bases in the middle. The CDR3 totals 14 residues. The germline V gene encodes CDR1 MNHNY and CDR2 SVGAGI (reference sequence). The chain uses TRBV6-6 and TRBJ1-1; no reliable D call. This clonotype was obtained from a female donor with multiple sclerosis, enrolled in a pregnancy study. The sequencing here drew on peripheral blood, taken in the second trimester of pregnancy. CDR3 in DNA: TGTGCCAGCAGTTACGGCCAGGCGAACACTGAAGCTTTCTTT. Translation: CASSYGQANTEAFF.